The entry below describes one T cell receptor beta chain. The antigen is unknown. The data were taken from a study of cytomegalovirus exposure and HLA in healthy donors. V gave up 1 base and J gave up 5 bases, with 12 bases separating them. CDR3 length: 13 amino acids. The germline gives CDR1 SQVTM, CDR2 ANQGSEA. The PCR ran on 60 Vbeta and 13 Jbeta primers. Libraries were prepared by immunoSEQ multiplex PCR; TCRdb keeps only in-frame clonotypes and omits some of them. The sample has about 180,000 clones, around 80% seen once. Overall study results and limits: Per published reports, the classifier diagnosed cytomegalovirus status with high specificity and sensitivity.

V gene TRBV29-1 combines with J gene TRBJ2-7; no clear D. Sequenced sample: PBMCs. The source of this sequence is a man in his forties or fifties in good health and CMV-seronegative. The CDR3 loop reads CSVEGSESDEQYF. The DNA of the CDR3 is TGCAGCGTTGAAGGCTCAGAATCCGACGAGCAGTACTTC.